This T cell receptor beta chain was captured in a study of blood T cell repertoires in COVID-19. Turning to the study itself: T cells, B-cell-depleted T cells, or PBMCs supplied cDNA or gDNA.

Produced via immunoSEQ multiplex PCR; TCRdb's table is partial and in-frame only. Seen here are some 510,000 clones, roughly 90% observed once, and the top ten hold about 1.7%. Germline lookup yields CDR1 ENHRY and CDR2 SYGVKD. Trimming stripped 3 bases from V and 7 bases from J, with 13 bases between. This CDR3 comprises 15 residues. The rearrangement links TRBV10-3 to TRBJ1-6; D remains ambiguous. Sequencing was done on a sample of PBMCs or T cells enriched from blood (not recorded which). The receptor was isolated from a woman aged 40 to 50 who had recovered from COVID-19. CDR3 in amino acids: CAISDGVSLNSPLHF. In nucleotides, the CDR3 is TGTGCCATCAGTGATGGAGTTTCACTCAATTCACCCCTCCACTTT.